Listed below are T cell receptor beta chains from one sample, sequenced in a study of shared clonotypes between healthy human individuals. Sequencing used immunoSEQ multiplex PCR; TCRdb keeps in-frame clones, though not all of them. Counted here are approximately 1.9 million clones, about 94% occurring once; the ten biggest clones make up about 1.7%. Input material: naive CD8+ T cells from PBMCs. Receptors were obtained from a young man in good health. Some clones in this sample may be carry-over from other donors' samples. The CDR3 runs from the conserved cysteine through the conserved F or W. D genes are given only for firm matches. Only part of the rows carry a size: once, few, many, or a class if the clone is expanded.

CASSLPTVRGEKLFF,TGTGCCAGCAGTTTACCGACAGTTCGGGGTGAAAAACTGTTTTTT,-,15,TRBJ1-4,TRBV28,-
CASSYSGGRANEQFF,TGTGCCAGCAGTTACTCGGGCGGGAGGGCGAATGAGCAGTTCTTC,-,15,TRBJ2-1,TRBV6-5,TRBD2
CASSLPGPYNEQFF,TGTGCCAGCAGCTTGCCGGGACCTTACAATGAGCAGTTCTTC,-,14,TRBJ2-1,TRBV11-3,-
CASSPGGLAGGNYEQYF,TGTGCCAGCTCACCGGGGGGGCTAGCGGGAGGTAACTACGAGCAGTACTTC,-,17,TRBJ2-7,TRBV18,TRBD2
CASSLATDSYEQYF,TGTGCCAGCAGCTTAGCGACGGACTCCTACGAGCAGTACTTC,-,14,TRBJ2-7,TRBV7-9,-
CASSPHYGYTF,TGTGCCAGCAGCCCCCACTATGGCTACACCTTC,-,11,TRBJ1-2,TRBV28,-
CASSPTSDTQYF,TGTGCCAGCAGCCCAACCTCAGATACGCAGTATTTT,-,12,TRBJ2-3,TRBV13,-
CASSLPPPADTQYF,TGTGCCAGCAGTTTGCCCCCGCCAGCAGATACGCAGTATTTT,-,14,TRBJ2-3,TRBV27,-
CASSPIGGNEQFF,TGTGCCAGCAGCCCGATCGGAGGGAATGAGCAGTTCTTC,-,13,TRBJ2-1,TRBV27,-
CASSPNRAPEAFF,TGTGCCAGCAGTCCAAACCGTGCGCCTGAAGCTTTCTTT,-,13,TRBJ1-1,TRBV27,-
CASAGQDLSSTDNVLTF,TGTGCCAGCGCGGGACAGGACCTTAGTTCGACTGACAACGTCCTGACTTTC,-,17,TRBJ2-6,TRBV5-6,TRBD1
CASSGTTSYNEQFF,TGCGCCAGCAGTGGAACTACCTCCTACAATGAGCAGTTCTTC,-,14,TRBJ2-1,TRBV4-1,-
CAIRRLAGGNTDTQYF,TGTGCCATCAGGAGACTAGCGGGAGGGAACACAGATACGCAGTATTTT,-,16,TRBJ2-3,TRBV10-3,TRBD2
CSVRPTTGTQYF,TGCAGCGTGCGCCCGACCACAGGGACCCAGTACTTC,-,12,TRBJ2-5,TRBV29-1,-
CASTGGLAGRSPDTQYF,TGTGCCAGCACGGGGGGATTAGCGGGACGATCACCAGATACGCAGTATTTT,-,17,TRBJ2-3,TRBV28,TRBD2
CASSQEFGRLAGGEEQFF,TGCGCCAGCAGCCAAGAATTCGGTCGCCTAGCGGGAGGGGAGGAGCAGTTCTTC,-,18,TRBJ2-1,TRBV4-1,TRBD2
CASSYGAEEAFF,TGTGCCAGCAGTTACGGTGCGGAAGAAGCTTTCTTT,few,12,TRBJ1-1,TRBV6-5,-
CSVSWGLAGVETQYF,TGCAGCGTTTCGTGGGGACTAGCGGGAGTAGAGACCCAGTACTTC,-,15,TRBJ2-5,TRBV29-1,TRBD2
CASRENYNQPQHF,TGTGCCAGTAGGGAGAACTACAATCAGCCCCAGCATTTT,-,13,TRBJ1-5,TRBV19,-
CASSFGTGNQPQHF,TGCGCCAGCAGCTTCGGGACAGGGAATCAGCCCCAGCATTTT,-,14,TRBJ1-5,TRBV5-1,TRBD1
CASNWGSSYNEQFF,TGTGCCTCTAATTGGGGGAGCTCCTACAATGAGCAGTTCTTC,-,14,TRBJ2-1,TRBV27,-
CSAWGGYEQYF,TGCAGCGCCTGGGGGGGCTACGAGCAGTACTTC,-,11,TRBJ2-7,TRBV29-1,TRBD2
CASSPGNTEAFF,TGTGCCAGCAGTCCTGGGAACACTGAAGCTTTCTTT,-,12,TRBJ1-1,TRBV25-1,-
CASSLRYGGMNTEAFF,TGTGCCAGCAGTTTAAGGTACGGCGGGATGAACACTGAAGCTTTCTTT,-,16,TRBJ1-1,TRBV27,-
CASPGGSNQPQHF,TGTGCCAGTCCGGGGGGTAGCAATCAGCCCCAGCATTTT,-,13,TRBJ1-5,TRBV19,-
CASSLIGRTPNTEAFF,TGTGCCAGCAGTTTAATTGGTCGGACACCGAACACTGAAGCTTTCTTT,-,16,TRBJ1-1,TRBV27,-
CASVVRGQDGYTF,TGTGCCAGCGTGGTCAGGGGACAAGATGGCTACACCTTC,-,13,TRBJ1-2,TRBV13,-
CASSPTGGPTEAFF,TGTGCCAGCAGCCCTACAGGGGGCCCCACTGAAGCTTTCTTT,-,14,TRBJ1-1,TRBV7-8,TRBD1